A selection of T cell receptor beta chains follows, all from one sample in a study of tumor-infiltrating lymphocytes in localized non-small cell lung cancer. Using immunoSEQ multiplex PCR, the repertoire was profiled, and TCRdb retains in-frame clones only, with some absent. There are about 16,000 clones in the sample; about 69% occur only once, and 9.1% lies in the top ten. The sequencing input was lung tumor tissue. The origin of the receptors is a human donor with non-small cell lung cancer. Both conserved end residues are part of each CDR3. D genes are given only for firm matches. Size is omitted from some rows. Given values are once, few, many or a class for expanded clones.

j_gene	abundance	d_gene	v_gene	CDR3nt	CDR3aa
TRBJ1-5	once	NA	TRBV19	TGTGCCAGCCGGCGGGAGGGAGATAGCAATCAGCCCCAGCATTTT	CASRREGDSNQPQHF
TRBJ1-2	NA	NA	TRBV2	TGTGCCAGCAGTCCCGGGGCCTATGGCTACACCTTC	CASSPGAYGYTF
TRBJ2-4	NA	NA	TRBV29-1	TGCAGCGTTGTATGGGTGGCCAAAAACATTCAGTACTTC	CSVVWVAKNIQYF
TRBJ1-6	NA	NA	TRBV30	TGTGCCTGGAAGACAGGTGGCAATTCACCCCTCCACTTT	CAWKTGGNSPLHF
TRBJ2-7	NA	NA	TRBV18	TGTGCCAGCTCACCGGTCTCCTACGAGCAGTACTTC	CASSPVSYEQYF
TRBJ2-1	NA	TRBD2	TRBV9	TGTGCCAGCAGCGCACCGGGACTAGCGGGATCAAGCTCCTACAATGAGCAGTTCTTC	CASSAPGLAGSSSYNEQFF
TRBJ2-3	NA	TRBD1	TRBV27	TGTGCCAGCAGTCCCCGGGACAGGTGGTACACAGATACGCAGTATTTT	CASSPRDRWYTDTQYF
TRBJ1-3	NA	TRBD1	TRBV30	TGTGCCTGGGGACAGGGGTCTGGAAACACCATATATTTT	CAWGQGSGNTIYF
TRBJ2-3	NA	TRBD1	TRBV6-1	TGTGCCAGCACCTCGGGACAGGGAACAGATACGCAGTATTTT	CASTSGQGTDTQYF
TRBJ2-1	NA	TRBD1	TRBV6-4	TGTGCCAGCAGCGATACGGGACAGGGTCCCTACAATGAGCAGTTCTTC	CASSDTGQGPYNEQFF
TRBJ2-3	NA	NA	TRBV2	TGTGCCAGCAGTGAATTGGGCCGCACAGATACGCAGTATTTT	CASSELGRTDTQYF
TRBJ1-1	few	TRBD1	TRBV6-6	TGTGCCAGCAACTCAGGGGGTTTAAACACTGAAGCTTTCTTT	CASNSGGLNTEAFF
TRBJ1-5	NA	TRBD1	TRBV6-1	TGTGCCACCCAGACAGGGACTGGCCAGCCCCAGCATTTT	CATQTGTGQPQHF
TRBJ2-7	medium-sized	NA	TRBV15	TGTGCCACCAGCAGAGATGGGTCTGGGGAGCAGTACTTC	CATSRDGSGEQYF
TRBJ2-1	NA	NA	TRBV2	TGTGCCAGCACCCAGGGGATAGTTGGCAATGAGCAGTTCTTC	CASTQGIVGNEQFF
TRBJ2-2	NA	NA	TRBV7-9	TGTGCCAGCAGGCTAGCGACCGACGTCGGGGAGCTGTTTTTT	CASRLATDVGELFF
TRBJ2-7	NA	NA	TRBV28	TGTGCCAGCAGAAGCCCCAGGAGCTCCTACGAGCAGTACTTC	CASRSPRSSYEQYF
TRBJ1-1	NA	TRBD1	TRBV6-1	TGTGCCAGCAGTGAGGGTCAGGGGGCCGTGCGAGCTTTCTTT	CASSEGQGAVRAFF
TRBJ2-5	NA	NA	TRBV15	TGTGCCACCAGCAGAGATGTGGAGACCCAGTACTTC	CATSRDVETQYF
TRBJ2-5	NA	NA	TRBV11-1	TGTGCCAGCAGCTTAGTGGCAGGGACCTACGTGGAGACCCAGTACTTC	CASSLVAGTYVETQYF
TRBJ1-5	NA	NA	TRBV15	TGTGCCACCAGCAGAGATCAACAGCCCCAGCATTTT	CATSRDQQPQHF
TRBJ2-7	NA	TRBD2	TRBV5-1	TGCGCCAGCAGCTTGGCATCGGGAGCGGGGTCCAACGAGCAGTACTTC	CASSLASGAGSNEQYF
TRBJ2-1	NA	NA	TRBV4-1	TGCGCCAGCAGCCAAATCGACAATGAGCAGTTCTTC	CASSQIDNEQFF
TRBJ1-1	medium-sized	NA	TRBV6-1	TGTGCCAGCACGGGGGTCATGGGGACTGAAGCTTTCTTT	CASTGVMGTEAFF
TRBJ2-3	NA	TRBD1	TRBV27	TGTGCCAGCAGTCCAGGACAGGGGCCTACAGATACGCAGTATTTT	CASSPGQGPTDTQYF
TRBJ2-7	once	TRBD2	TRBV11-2	TGTGCCAGCAGCTTATCTAGCGGGAGCCACGTCTCCTACGAGCAGTACTTC	CASSLSSGSHVSYEQYF
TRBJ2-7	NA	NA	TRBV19	TGTGCCAGTAGTATTACAGCGTGGGGGACAACTCTCTCCACTACGGAGCAGTACTTC	CASSITAWGTTLSTTEQYF
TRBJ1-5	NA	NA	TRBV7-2	TGTGCCAGCAGCTTAAATTCTCAACCGAATCAGCCCCAGCATTTT	CASSLNSQPNQPQHF
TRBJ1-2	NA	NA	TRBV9	TGTGCCAGCAGCCGAGGGCCGGGGGAGGAAGATGGCTACACCTTC	CASSRGPGEEDGYTF